The entry below describes one T cell receptor beta chain. This table comes from immunoSEQ multiplex PCR, and its TCRdb copy is limited to in-frame clones, with some not included. The sample yields roughly 150,000 clones, over 70% seen once. Contact with a PCR-confirmed or clinician-diagnosed COVID-19 case occurred within 2 weeks of entry. This specimen comes from a study of blood T cell repertoires in COVID-19. Study as a whole: In each case, the material was cDNA or gDNA derived from T cells, B-cell-depleted T cells, or PBMCs.

V was pared by 0 bases and J by 7 bases, with 10 bases between. The V gene's germline CDR1 is ENHRY and CDR2 SYGVKD. The CDR3 sequence is 14 residues long. The source material was PBMCs or T cells enriched from blood (not recorded which). The rearrangement uses TRBV10-3 and TRBJ1-5; D is undetermined. This receptor was taken from a man aged 70-80 years who had been exposed to COVID-19. The CDR3 nucleotides are TGTGCCATCAGTGAGTCGTGGGGAGTGCAGCCCCAGCATTTT. Its protein product is CAISESWGVQPQHF.